The next 12 T cell receptor beta chains were all read from a single sample in a study of shared clonotypes between healthy human individuals. Libraries were prepared by immunoSEQ multiplex PCR; TCRdb keeps only in-frame clonotypes and omits some of them. The data show about 680,000 clones, around 92% seen once. Naivety among CD8 cells was defined by CD45RO negativity and positive CCR7 selection, thereby excluding terminally differentiated effector memory CD45RA+ cells. Sequenced input: naive CD8+ T cells sorted from blood. These receptors originate from a man in his thirties or forties in good health.

The chain carries TRBV7-9 and TRBJ2-1; 12 bases are a match to TRBD2. The V gene's germline CDR1 is SEHNR and CDR2 FQNEAQ (reference sequence). The CDR3 has 16 residues. V shed 1 base, J shed 9 bases, and the junction held 7 bases outside the gene matches. CDR3 sequence (DNA): TGTGCCAGCAGCTTAGTACCTAGCGGGAGGGCCGTTGAGCAGTTCTTC. Its protein is CASSLVPSGRAVEQFF.

This chain links TRBV4-3 with TRBJ2-1; 14 bases match TRBD2. Looked up from germline, CDR1 is LGHNA and CDR2 is YSLEER. V lost 4 bases and J lost 10; bases outside the gene matches: 6. The CDR3 is made up of 15 amino acids. Here the CDR3 reads CASSPGLAGAEEQFF. CDR3 coding DNA: TGCGCCAGCAGCCCGGGACTAGCGGGAGCAGAGGAGCAGTTCTTC.

The chain couples TRBV5-1 to TRBJ2-5, with 10 nucleotides matching TRBD1. The end of the DNA fits TRBJ2-7 better, so the J call may be wrong. CDR1 is SGHRS and CDR2 is YFSETQ in the germline V gene. The CDR3 is 14 residues long. CDR3 in amino acids: CASRSSGTGDEQYF. The CDR3 nucleotides read TGCGCCAGCAGGAGCAGCGGGACAGGGGACGAGCAGTACTTC.

V usage is TRBV29-1 and J usage is TRBJ2-3; D is undetermined. The ends were cut back, 1 base at V and 0 bases at J, with 14 bases in the middle. Germline-derived CDR1 and CDR2 are SQVTM and ANQGSEA. The CDR3 covers 16 residues. CDR3 coding DNA: TGCAGCGTTGAAGGAAGAGGCCCCTCTAGCACAGATACGCAGTATTTT. Residues: CSVEGRGPSSTDTQYF.

The CDR3 DNA is TGTGCCAGCAGTGAAGCGATCGGACGGGTTAGCCAGTTCTTC. As protein: CASSEAIGRVSQFF. The chain combines TRBV2 with TRBJ2-1; D unresolved. V shed 0 bases and J shed 13 bases, with 16 bases lying between them. Germline V lookup: CDR1 SNHLY, CDR2 FYNNEI. The CDR3 consists of 14 residues.

The chain has TRBV27 and TRBJ2-7; TRBD1 agrees at 10 bases. CDR3 length: 17 residues. V lost 6 bases to trimming and J lost 2 bases; unmatched junction nucleotides: 13. CDR1 and CDR2 from the germline V gene are MNHEY and SMNVEV (reference sequence). CDR3 DNA sequence: TGTGCCAGCAGGAAGACGACACCCGGGACAGGGGCCTACGAGCAGTACTTC. Amino acids: CASRKTTPGTGAYEQYF.

This clone was seen once. CDR3 residues: CASSFPASGAGELFF. CDR3 coding DNA: TGTGCCAGCAGCTTTCCTGCGTCAGGGGCCGGGGAGCTGTTTTTT. The chain uses TRBV7-6 and TRBJ2-2; D possibly corresponds to TRBD1 (6 bases). Germline V lookup: CDR1 SGHVS, CDR2 FNYEAQ. The CDR3 extends over 15 amino acids. Deletions cut 3 bases from V and 6 bases from J, with 14 bases between.

Turning to this clone: Other DNA sequences of this sample code for an identical CDR3. The V gene is TRBV27, the J gene TRBJ2-7; TRBD1 matches 7 bases. The V gene end was trimmed by 4 bases and the J gene end by 4 bases; junction bases not matched to a gene: 4. Germline V gene lookup returns CDR1 MNHEY and CDR2 SMNVEV (reference sequence). This CDR3 comprises 13 residues. In DNA form, the CDR3 reads TGTGCCAGCAGTTCTAACAGGGGATACGAGCAGTACTTC. This encodes CASSSNRGYEQYF.

The chain joins TRBV19 to TRBJ2-3; D ambiguous. The CDR3 sequence is 14 residues long. Germline values: CDR1 LNHDA, CDR2 SQIVND (reference sequence). Trimming removed 3 bases at V and 2 bases at J, with 9 bases between. CDR3 DNA sequence: TGTGCCAGTAGTATTGACACCCCCACAGATACGCAGTATTTT. Translating gives CASSIDTPTDTQYF.

This rearrangement joins TRBV27 to TRBJ2-7, with a weak D call TRBD2 (7 bases). There are 15 residues in the CDR3. Between the trimmed V and J ends, which lost 6 bases and 4 bases, there was a span of 19 bases. Germline assignment: CDR1 MNHEY and CDR2 SMNVEV (reference sequence). CDR3 loop: CASSLTRGGWYEQYF. The CDR3 region has the DNA TGTGCCAGCAGCTTAACTAGGGGGGGGTGGTACGAGCAGTACTTC.

This sequence joins TRBV29-1 and TRBJ2-1; 8 bases fit TRBD2. The CDR3 loop spans 14 amino acids. V shed 4 bases, J shed 7 bases, and the junction held 9 bases outside the gene matches. The germline gives CDR1 SQVTM, CDR2 ANQGSEA. The CDR3 nucleotides are TGCAGCGTTGTAGGAACTAGCGGAACTAATGAGCAGTTCTTC. It yields the protein CSVVGTSGTNEQFF.

This chain joins TRBV5-6 and TRBJ1-5; TRBD1 aligns across 7 bases. Germline V gene data show CDR1 as SGHDT and CDR2 as YYEEEE. This CDR3 region has 15 residues. Trimming removed 2 bases from V and 2 bases from J; junction bases left unmatched: 4. DNA for the CDR3: TGTGCCAGCAGCTTAAGACAGGGAGGCAATCAGCCCCAGCATTTT. Protein product: CASSLRQGGNQPQHF. The full variable domain, in which reference TRBV5-6 and TRBJ1-5 provide the parts outside the CDR3, is DAGVTQSPTHLIKTRGQQVTLRCSPKSGHDTVSWYQQALGQGPQFIFQYYEEEERQRGNFPDRFSGHQFPNYSSELNVNALLLGDSALYLCASSLRQGGNQPQHFGDGTRLSIL.